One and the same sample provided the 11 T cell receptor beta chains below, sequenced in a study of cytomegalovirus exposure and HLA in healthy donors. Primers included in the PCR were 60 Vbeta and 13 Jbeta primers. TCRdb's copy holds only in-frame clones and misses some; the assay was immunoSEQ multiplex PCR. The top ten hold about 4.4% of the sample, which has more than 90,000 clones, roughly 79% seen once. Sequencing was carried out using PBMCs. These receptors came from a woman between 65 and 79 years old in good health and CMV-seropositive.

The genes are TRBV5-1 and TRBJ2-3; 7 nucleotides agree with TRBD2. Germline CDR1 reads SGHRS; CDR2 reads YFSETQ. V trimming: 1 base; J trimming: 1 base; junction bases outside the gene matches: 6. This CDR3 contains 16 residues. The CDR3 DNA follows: TGCGCCAGCAGCTTGATAGCGGCGGGGGGCACAGATACGCAGTATTTT. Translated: CASSLIAAGGTDTQYF. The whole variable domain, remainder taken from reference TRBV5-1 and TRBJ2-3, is KAGVTQTPRYLIKTRGQQVTLSCSPISGHRSVSWYQQTPGQGLQFLFEYFSETQRNKGNFPGRFSGRQFSNSRSEMNVSTLELGDSALYLCASSLIAAGGTDTQYFGPGTRLTVL.

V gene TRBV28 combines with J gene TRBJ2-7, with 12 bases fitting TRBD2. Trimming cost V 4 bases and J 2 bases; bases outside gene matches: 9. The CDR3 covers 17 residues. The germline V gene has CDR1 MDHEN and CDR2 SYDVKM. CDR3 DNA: TGTGCCAGCAGTTCTCCAAGGACTAGCGGGAAACCCTACGAGCAGTACTTC. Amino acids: CASSSPRTSGKPYEQYF.

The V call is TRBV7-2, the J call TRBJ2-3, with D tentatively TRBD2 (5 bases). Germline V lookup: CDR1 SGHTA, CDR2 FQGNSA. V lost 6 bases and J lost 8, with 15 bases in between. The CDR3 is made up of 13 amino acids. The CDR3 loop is CASRGVGAGTQYF. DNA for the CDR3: TGTGCCAGCAGGGGAGTGGGCGCCGGTACGCAGTATTTT.

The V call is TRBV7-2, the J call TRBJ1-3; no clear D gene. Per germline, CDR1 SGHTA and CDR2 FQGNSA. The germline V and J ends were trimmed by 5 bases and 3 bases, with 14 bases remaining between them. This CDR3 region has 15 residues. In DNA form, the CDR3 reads TGTGCCAGCAGCCTCTCCCCGGTTTTTGGAAACACCATATATTTT. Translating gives CASSLSPVFGNTIYF.

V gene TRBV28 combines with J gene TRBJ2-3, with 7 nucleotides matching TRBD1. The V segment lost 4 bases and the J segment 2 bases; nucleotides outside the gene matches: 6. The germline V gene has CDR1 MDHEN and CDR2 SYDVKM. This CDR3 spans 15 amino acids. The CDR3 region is CASSSPGQNTDTQYF. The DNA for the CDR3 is TGTGCCAGCAGTTCGCCGGGACAGAACACAGATACGCAGTATTTT.

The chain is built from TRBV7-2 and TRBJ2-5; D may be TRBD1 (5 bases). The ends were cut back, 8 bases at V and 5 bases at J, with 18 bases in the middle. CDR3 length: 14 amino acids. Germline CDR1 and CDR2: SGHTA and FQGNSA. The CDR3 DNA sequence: TGTGCCAGCTCACTACAGGCGTCCGGGGAGACCCAGTACTTC. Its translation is CASSLQASGETQYF. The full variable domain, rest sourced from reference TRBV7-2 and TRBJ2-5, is GAGVSQSPSNKVTEKGKDVELRCDPISGHTALYWYRQSLGQGLEFLIYFQGNSAPDKSGLPSDRFSAERTGGSVSTLTIQRTQQEDSAVYLCASSLQASGETQYFGPGTRLLVL.

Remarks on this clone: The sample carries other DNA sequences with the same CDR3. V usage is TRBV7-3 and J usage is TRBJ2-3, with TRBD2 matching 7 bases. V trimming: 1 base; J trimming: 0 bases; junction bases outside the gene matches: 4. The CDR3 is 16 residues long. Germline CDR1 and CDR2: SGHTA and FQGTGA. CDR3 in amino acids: CASSLRASGSTDTQYF. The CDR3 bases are TGTGCCAGCAGCTTAAGGGCTAGCGGCAGCACAGATACGCAGTATTTT.

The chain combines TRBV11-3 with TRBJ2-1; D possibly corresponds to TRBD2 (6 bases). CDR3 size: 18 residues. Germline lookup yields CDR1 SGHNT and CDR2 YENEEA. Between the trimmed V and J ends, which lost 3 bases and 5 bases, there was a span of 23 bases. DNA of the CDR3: TGTGCCAGCAGCTTTATATCCATCACAGGAGGAGGGAACAATGAGCAGTTCTTC. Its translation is CASSFISITGGGNNEQFF.

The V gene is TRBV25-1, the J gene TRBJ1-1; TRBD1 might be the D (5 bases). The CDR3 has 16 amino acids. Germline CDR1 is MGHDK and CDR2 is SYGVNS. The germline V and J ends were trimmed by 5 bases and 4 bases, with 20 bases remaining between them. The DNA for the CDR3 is TGTGCCAGCAGTTCCGAACCGCCGGGGGTCCGCACTGAAGCTTTCTTT. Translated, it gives CASSSEPPGVRTEAFF.

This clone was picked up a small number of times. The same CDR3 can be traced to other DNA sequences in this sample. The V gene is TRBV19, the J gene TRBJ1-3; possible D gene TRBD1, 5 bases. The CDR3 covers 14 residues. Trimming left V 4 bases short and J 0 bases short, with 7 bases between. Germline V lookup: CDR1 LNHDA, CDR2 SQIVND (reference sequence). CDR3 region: CASSRGGSGNTIYF. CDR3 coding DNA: TGTGCCAGTAGTAGGGGGGGCTCTGGAAACACCATATATTTT.

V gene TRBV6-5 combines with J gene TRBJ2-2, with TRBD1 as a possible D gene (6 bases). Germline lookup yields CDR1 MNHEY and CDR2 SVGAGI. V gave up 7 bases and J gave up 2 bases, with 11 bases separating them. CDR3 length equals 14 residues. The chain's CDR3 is CASIRGPNTGELFF. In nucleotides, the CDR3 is TGTGCCAGCATCAGGGGCCCTAACACCGGGGAGCTGTTTTTT.